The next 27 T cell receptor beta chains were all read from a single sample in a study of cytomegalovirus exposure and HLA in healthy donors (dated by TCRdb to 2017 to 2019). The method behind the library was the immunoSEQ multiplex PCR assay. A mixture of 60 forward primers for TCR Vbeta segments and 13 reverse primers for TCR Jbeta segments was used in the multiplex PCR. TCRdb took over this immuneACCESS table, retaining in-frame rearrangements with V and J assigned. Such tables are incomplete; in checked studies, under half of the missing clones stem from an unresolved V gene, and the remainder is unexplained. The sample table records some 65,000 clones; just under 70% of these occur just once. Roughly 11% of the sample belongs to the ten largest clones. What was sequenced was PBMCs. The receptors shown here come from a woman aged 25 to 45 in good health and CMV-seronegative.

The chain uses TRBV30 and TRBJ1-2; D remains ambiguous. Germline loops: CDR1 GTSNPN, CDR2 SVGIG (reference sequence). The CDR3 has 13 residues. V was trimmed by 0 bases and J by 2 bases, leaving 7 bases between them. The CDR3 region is CAWSVAGNYGYTF. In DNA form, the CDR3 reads TGTGCCTGGAGTGTAGCGGGGAACTATGGCTACACCTTC.

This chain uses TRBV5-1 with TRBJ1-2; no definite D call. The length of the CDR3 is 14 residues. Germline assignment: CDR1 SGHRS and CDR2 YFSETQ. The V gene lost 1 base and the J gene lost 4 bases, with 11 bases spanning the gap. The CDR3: CASSLSVISYGYTF. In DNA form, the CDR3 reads TGCGCCAGCAGCTTGAGTGTCATTAGCTATGGCTACACCTTC.

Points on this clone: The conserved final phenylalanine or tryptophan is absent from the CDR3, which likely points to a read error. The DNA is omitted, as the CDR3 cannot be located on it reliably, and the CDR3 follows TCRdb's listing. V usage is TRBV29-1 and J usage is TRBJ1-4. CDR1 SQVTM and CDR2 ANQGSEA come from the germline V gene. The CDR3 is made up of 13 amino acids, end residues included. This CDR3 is CSVVTIYPGPPAA.

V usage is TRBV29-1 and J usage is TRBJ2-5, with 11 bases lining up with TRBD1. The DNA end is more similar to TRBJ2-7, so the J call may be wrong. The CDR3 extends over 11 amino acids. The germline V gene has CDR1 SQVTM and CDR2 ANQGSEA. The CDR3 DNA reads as TGCAGCGGGGACAGGGGGGGCGAGCAGTACTTC. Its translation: CSGDRGGEQYF.

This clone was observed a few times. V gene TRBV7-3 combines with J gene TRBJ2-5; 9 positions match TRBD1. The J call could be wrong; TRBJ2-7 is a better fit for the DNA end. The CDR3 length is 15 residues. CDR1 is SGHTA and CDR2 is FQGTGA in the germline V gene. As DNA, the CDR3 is TGTGCCAGCAGCTTATTTGGGACAGGGAGCCACGAGCAGTACTTC. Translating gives CASSLFGTGSHEQYF.

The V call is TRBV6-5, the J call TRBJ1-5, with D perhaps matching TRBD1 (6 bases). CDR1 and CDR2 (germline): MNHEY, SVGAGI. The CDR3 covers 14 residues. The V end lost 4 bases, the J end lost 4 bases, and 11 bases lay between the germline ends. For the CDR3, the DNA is TGTGCCAGCAGTTCCATACAGGGTAATCAGCCCCAGCATTTT. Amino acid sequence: CASSSIQGNQPQHF.

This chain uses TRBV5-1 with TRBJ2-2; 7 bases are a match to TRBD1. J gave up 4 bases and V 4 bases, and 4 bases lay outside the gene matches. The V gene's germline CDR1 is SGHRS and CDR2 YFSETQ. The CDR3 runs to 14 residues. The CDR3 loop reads CASSTGQFTGELFF. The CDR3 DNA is TGCGCCAGCAGCACGGGACAGTTCACCGGGGAGCTGTTTTTT. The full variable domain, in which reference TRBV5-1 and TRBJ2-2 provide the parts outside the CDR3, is KAGVTQTPRYLIKTRGQQVTLSCSPISGHRSVSWYQQTPGQGLQFLFEYFSETQRNKGNFPGRFSGRQFSNSRSEMNVSTLELGDSALYLCASSTGQFTGELFFGEGSRLTVL.

CDR3 amino acids: CAWSRQGTRQPQHF. In DNA form, the CDR3 reads TGTGCCTGGAGTAGACAGGGAACAAGGCAGCCCCAGCATTTT. J is TRBJ1-5 and V is TRBV30; TRBD1 matches 7 bases. The junction had 8 bases not matched to a gene; V was cut back by 2 bases and J by 7 bases. Germline V gene data show CDR1 as GTSNPN and CDR2 as SVGIG (reference sequence). This CDR3 spans 14 amino acids.

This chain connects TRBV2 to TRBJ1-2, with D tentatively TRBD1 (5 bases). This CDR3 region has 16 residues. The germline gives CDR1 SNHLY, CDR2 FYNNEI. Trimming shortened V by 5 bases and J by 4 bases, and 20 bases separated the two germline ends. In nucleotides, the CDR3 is TGTGCCAGCAGTCACCTACTGGGAGGGGCGGGCTATGGCTACACCTTC. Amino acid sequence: CASSHLLGGAGYGYTF.

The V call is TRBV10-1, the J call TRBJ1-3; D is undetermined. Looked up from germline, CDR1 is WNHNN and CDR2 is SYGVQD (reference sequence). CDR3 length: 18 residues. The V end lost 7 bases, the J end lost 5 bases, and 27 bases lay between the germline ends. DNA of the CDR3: TGCGCCAGCACCACGATCCCGGGCCTCGGGAGGAAGAGAAACACCATATATTTT. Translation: CASTTIPGLGRKRNTIYF.

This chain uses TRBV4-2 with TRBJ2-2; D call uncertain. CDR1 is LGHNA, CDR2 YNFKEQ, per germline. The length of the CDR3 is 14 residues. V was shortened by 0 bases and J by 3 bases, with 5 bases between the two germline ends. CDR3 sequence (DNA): TGTGCCAGCAGCCAAGATCAGGACACCGGGGAGCTGTTTTTT. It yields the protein CASSQDQDTGELFF.

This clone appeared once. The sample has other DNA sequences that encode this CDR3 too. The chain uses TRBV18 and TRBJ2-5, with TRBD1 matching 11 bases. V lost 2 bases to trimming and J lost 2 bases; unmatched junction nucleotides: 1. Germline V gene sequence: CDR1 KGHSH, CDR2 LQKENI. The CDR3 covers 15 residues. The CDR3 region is CASSPGQGAQETQYF. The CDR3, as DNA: TGTGCCAGCTCACCAGGACAGGGGGCACAAGAGACCCAGTACTTC.

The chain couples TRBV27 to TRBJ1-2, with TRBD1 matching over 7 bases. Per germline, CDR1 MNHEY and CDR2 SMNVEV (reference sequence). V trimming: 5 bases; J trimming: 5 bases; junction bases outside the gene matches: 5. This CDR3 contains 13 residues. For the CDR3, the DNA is TGTGCCAGCAGTCGAGGGGGCAGGTATGGCTACACCTTC. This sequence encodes CASSRGGRYGYTF.

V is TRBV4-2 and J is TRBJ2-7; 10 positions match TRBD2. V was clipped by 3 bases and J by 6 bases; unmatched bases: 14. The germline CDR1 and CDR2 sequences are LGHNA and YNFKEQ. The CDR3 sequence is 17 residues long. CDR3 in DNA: TGTGCCAGCAGCCATGGCCGTAGCGGGGGGTCCTCTGTCGAGCAGTACTTC. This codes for CASSHGRSGGSSVEQYF.

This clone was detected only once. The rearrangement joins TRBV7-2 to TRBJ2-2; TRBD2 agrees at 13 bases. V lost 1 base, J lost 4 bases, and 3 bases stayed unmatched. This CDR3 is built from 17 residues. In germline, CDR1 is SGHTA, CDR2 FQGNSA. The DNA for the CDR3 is TGTGCCAGCAGCTTAGAACGACTAGCGGGGGGCACCGGGGAGCTGTTTTTT. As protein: CASSLERLAGGTGELFF.

The CDR3 nucleotides are TGTGCCAGCAGCCTAGCCCCGGGGGGACGTGGCTACACCTTC. Translated, it gives CASSLAPGGRGYTF. The V call is TRBV27, the J call TRBJ1-2; tentative D call: TRBD1 (5 bases). V was trimmed by 6 bases and J by 7 bases, leaving 18 bases between them. CDR1 is MNHEY and CDR2 is SMNVEV in the germline V gene (reference sequence). The CDR3 loop spans 14 amino acids.

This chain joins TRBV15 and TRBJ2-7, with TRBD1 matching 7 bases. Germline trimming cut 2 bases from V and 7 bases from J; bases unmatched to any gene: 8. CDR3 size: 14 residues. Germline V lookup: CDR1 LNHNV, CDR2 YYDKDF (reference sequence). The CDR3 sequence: CATSRYGQAVEQYF. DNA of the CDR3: TGTGCCACCAGCAGATATGGACAGGCCGTAGAGCAGTACTTC. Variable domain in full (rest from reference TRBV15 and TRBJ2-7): DAMVIQNPRYQVTQFGKPVTLSCSQTLNHNVMYWYQQKSSQAPKLLFHYYDKDFNNEADTPDNFQSRRPNTSFCFLDIRSPGLGDTAMYLCATSRYGQAVEQYFGPGTRLTVT.

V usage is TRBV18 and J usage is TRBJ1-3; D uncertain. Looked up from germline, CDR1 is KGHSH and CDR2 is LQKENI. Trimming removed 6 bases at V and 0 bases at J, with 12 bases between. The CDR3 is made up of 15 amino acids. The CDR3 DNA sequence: TGTGCCAGCTCCCTACTACCGATCTCTGGAAACACCATATATTTT. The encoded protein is CASSLLPISGNTIYF.

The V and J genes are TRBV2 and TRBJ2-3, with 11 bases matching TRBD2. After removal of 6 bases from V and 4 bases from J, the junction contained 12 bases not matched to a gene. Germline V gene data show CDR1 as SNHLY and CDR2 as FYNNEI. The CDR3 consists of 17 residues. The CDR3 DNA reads TGTGCCAGCAGGGACCGGGCTAGCGGGGGGTCAGCAGATACGCAGTATTTT. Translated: CASRDRASGGSADTQYF.

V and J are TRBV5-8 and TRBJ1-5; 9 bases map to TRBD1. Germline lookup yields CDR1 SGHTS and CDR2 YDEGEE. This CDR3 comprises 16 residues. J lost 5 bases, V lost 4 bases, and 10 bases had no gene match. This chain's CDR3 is CASSQTGQGIHQPQHF. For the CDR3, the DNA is TGTGCCAGCAGCCAGACAGGACAGGGGATCCATCAGCCCCAGCATTTT.

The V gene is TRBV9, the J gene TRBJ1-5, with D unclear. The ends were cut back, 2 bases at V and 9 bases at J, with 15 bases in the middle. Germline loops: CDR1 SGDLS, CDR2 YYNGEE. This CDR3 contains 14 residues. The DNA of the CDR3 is TGTGCCAGCAGCGTGACCGGGTCCGGTGGGCCCCAGCATTTT. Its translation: CASSVTGSGGPQHF.

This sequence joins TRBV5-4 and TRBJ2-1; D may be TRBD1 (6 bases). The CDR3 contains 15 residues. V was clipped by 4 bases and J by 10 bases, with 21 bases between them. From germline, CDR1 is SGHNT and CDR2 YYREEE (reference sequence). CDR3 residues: CASSPDWGTSWEQFF. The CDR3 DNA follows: TGTGCCAGCAGCCCGGATTGGGGGACATCATGGGAGCAGTTCTTC.

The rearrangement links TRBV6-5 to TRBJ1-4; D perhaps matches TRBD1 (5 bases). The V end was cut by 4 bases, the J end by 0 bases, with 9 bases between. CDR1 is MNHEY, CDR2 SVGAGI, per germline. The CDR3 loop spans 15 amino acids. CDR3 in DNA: TGTGCCAGCAGTTGGGGCAGGGCAACTAATGAAAAACTGTTTTTT. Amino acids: CASSWGRATNEKLFF.

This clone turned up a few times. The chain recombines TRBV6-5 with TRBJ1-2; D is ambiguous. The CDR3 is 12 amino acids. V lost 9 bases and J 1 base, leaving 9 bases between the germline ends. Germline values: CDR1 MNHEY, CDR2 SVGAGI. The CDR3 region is CASSSYNYGYTF. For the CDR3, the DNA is TGTGCCAGTTCGTCTTATAACTATGGCTACACCTTC.

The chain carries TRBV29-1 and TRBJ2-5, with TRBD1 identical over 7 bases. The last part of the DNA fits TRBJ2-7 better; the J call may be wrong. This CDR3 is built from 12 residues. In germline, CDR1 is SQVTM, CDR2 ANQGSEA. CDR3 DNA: TGCAGCGTTCAATGGGACAGCTACGAGCAGTACTTC. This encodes CSVQWDSYEQYF.

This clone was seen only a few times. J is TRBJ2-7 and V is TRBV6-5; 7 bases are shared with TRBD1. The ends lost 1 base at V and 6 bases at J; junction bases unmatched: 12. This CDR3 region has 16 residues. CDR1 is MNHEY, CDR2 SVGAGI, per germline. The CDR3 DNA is TGTGCCAGCAGTTACTGGAGGAACAGGGGAAGTTTCGAGCAGTACTTC. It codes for CASSYWRNRGSFEQYF.

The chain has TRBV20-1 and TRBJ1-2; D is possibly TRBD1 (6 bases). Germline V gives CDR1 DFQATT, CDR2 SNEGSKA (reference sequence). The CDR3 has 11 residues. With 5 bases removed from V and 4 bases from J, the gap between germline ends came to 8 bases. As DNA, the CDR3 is TGCAGTGCTTGGGACACCTATGGCTACACCTTC. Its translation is CSAWDTYGYTF.